The 12 T cell receptor beta chains below come from one sample, sequenced in a study of T cell changes during pregnancy in multiple sclerosis. The data were produced by immunoSEQ multiplex PCR, yet TCRdb's version contains in-frame clones alone and is incomplete. The table shows 40,000 to 55,000 clones, with approximately 92% occurring only once. The sequenced material came from peripheral blood. These receptors were collected from a female donor with multiple sclerosis, enrolled in a pregnancy study.

The chain combines TRBV28 with TRBJ2-7; D gene unclear. Germline CDR1 reads MDHEN; CDR2 reads SYDVKM. This CDR3 contains 12 residues. Trimming cost V 2 bases and J 10 bases, with 12 bases left between them. The CDR3 loop is CASSLKRSEQYF. As DNA, the CDR3 is TGTGCCAGCAGTTTAAAACGGTCGGAACAGTACTTC.

The chain employs TRBV4-1 and TRBJ2-5; 8 bases map to TRBD1. V lost 4 bases and J lost 7; bases outside the gene matches: 11. The CDR3 has 15 amino acids. Germline-derived CDR1 and CDR2 are MGHRA and YSYEKL. This CDR3 reads CASSRSPGGVGTQYF. The CDR3 bases are TGCGCCAGCAGCCGCTCCCCAGGGGGCGTGGGGACCCAGTACTTC.

This clone was seen only once. The genes are TRBV13 and TRBJ2-5; 7 nucleotides align to TRBD2. The V and J ends lost 4 bases and 3 bases, in that order; junction bases with no gene match: 11. Germline CDR1 PRHDT, CDR2 FYEKMQ (reference sequence). This CDR3 is built from 16 residues. CDR3 region: CASSYSVSSGEETQYF. In DNA, the CDR3 is TGTGCCAGCAGCTACTCGGTCTCTAGCGGAGAAGAGACCCAGTACTTC.

The rearrangement uses TRBV19 and TRBJ2-1; 7 positions agree with TRBD1. V was pared by 10 bases and J by 8 bases, with 11 bases of the junction left unmatched. Germline CDR1 is LNHDA and CDR2 is SQIVND (reference sequence). The CDR3 spans 13 residues. CDR3 coding DNA: TGTGCCACCAGGGGGTTGGGGCGAGATGAGCAGTTCTTC. Translated: CATRGLGRDEQFF.

The J gene is TRBJ1-1, the V gene TRBV11-2; no clear D gene. V lost 5 bases to trimming and J lost 0 bases, with 13 bases between them. This CDR3 is built from 15 residues. From germline, CDR1 is SGHAT and CDR2 FQNNGV. The CDR3 spells CASSTPGFLNTEAFF. CDR3 DNA: TGTGCCAGCAGCACACCAGGATTCCTGAACACTGAAGCTTTCTTT.

This chain connects TRBV6-5 to TRBJ2-7, with TRBD1 identical over 7 bases. Trimming at V came to 4 bases and at J to 2 bases, leaving 5 bases not matched to a gene. Germline CDR1 is MNHEY and CDR2 is SVGAGI. CDR3 length equals 14 residues. The CDR3 reads CASSSRQGPYEQYF. DNA for the CDR3: TGTGCCAGCAGTTCCCGACAGGGACCCTACGAGCAGTACTTC.

The chain recombines TRBV5-6 with TRBJ2-3, with TRBD1 as a possible D gene (5 bases). Germline V gene sequence: CDR1 SGHDT, CDR2 YYEEEE. V was cut by 4 bases and J by 5 bases, with 8 bases left in between. The CDR3 consists of 12 residues. The CDR3 reads CASSRRVDTQYF. The CDR3 bases are TGTGCCAGCAGCCGCAGGGTAGATACGCAGTATTTT.

The chain uses TRBV5-4 and TRBJ2-3; TRBD2 aligns across 13 bases. The J segment lost 2 bases and the V segment lost 4 bases, leaving 7 bases of the junction unmatched. The CDR3 consists of 17 residues. CDR1 SGHNT and CDR2 YYREEE come from the germline V gene (reference sequence). CDR3 in DNA: TGTGCCAGCAGCCAGGGGACTAGCGGGACCATCACAGATACGCAGTATTTT. Translated, it gives CASSQGTSGTITDTQYF.

This chain links TRBV11-2 with TRBJ1-2; TRBD1 might be the D (6 bases). The CDR3 sequence is 15 residues long. V dropped 2 bases and J dropped 3 bases, with 13 bases sitting between them. Germline CDR1 is SGHAT and CDR2 is FQNNGV. CDR3 DNA sequence: TGTGCCAGCAGCTTAAGTTCCGGACAGTACTATGGCTACACCTTC. Translating gives CASSLSSGQYYGYTF.

The V gene is TRBV7-9, the J gene TRBJ1-1; the D gene is possibly TRBD1 (5 bases). Per germline, CDR1 SEHNR and CDR2 FQNEAQ (reference sequence). Trimming left V 1 base short and J 1 base short, with 13 bases between. The CDR3 loop spans 16 amino acids. CDR3 protein: CASSLGWDHANTEAFF. The CDR3 region has the DNA TGTGCCAGCAGCTTAGGCTGGGACCACGCGAACACTGAAGCTTTCTTT.

A word on this clone: Sequence at one end of the junction differs from germline and may be a read error. The rearrangement joins TRBV5-1 to TRBJ1-2; D call uncertain. The CDR3 runs to 14 residues. From germline, CDR1 is SGHRS and CDR2 YFSETQ. The DNA of the CDR3 is TGCGCCAGCAGCTCGGGTCGGGAGCGCTATGGCTACGCCTTC. This translates into CASSSGRERYGYAF.

The rearrangement uses TRBV9 and TRBJ1-5; perhaps TRBD1 as D (5 bases). The CDR3 is 15 residues long. V lost 3 bases, J lost 0 bases, and 10 bases lay in between. Germline V CDR1 and CDR2: SGDLS, YYNGEE. The CDR3 loop is CASSGGAGSNQPQHF. In nucleotides, the CDR3 is TGTGCCAGCAGCGGTGGGGCGGGTAGCAATCAGCCCCAGCATTTT.